This T cell receptor beta chain was retrieved from a study of T cells in Graves' hyperthyroidism and ophthalmopathy. The CDR3 contains 16 residues. Germline V lookup: CDR1 LNHDA, CDR2 SQIVND (reference sequence). Trimming cost V 1 base and J 0 bases, with 9 bases left between them. Diagnosis rested on symptoms, serum thyroxine and TRAb, thyroid ultrasound, and orbital computed tomography. This clonotype showed up just a few times. Its antigen is currently unknown. The study, taken as a whole, reports: Among clonotypes expanded in thyroid above 0.001, most were also found in blood.

Amplification of TCR beta CDR3 regions used RNA as the template. When the TCR CDR3 underwent first-round RT-PCR, the HTBI primer set was used. MiXCR, applied by TCRdb to the multiplex PCR reads, yields one record per CDR3 protein. The repertoire holds about 370,000 distinct CDR3 sequences, with 13% to 15% as singletons. This clonotype was obtained from a woman aged 55-69 years with Graves' ophthalmopathy. The chain is built from TRBV19 and TRBJ2-2, with D unresolved. The sequenced material came from blood. CDR3 protein: CASSIVGTPNTGELFF. For the CDR3, the DNA is TGTGCCAGTAGTATAGTCGGAACCCCGAACACCGGGGAGCTGTTTTTT. Supplemented by reference TRBV19 and TRBJ2-2, the full variable domain reads DGGITQSPKYLFRKEGQNVTLSCEQNLNHDAMYWYRQDPGQGLRLIYYSQIVNDFQKGDIAEGYSVSREKKESFPLTVTSAQKNPTAFYLCASSIVGTPNTGELFFGEGSRLTVL.